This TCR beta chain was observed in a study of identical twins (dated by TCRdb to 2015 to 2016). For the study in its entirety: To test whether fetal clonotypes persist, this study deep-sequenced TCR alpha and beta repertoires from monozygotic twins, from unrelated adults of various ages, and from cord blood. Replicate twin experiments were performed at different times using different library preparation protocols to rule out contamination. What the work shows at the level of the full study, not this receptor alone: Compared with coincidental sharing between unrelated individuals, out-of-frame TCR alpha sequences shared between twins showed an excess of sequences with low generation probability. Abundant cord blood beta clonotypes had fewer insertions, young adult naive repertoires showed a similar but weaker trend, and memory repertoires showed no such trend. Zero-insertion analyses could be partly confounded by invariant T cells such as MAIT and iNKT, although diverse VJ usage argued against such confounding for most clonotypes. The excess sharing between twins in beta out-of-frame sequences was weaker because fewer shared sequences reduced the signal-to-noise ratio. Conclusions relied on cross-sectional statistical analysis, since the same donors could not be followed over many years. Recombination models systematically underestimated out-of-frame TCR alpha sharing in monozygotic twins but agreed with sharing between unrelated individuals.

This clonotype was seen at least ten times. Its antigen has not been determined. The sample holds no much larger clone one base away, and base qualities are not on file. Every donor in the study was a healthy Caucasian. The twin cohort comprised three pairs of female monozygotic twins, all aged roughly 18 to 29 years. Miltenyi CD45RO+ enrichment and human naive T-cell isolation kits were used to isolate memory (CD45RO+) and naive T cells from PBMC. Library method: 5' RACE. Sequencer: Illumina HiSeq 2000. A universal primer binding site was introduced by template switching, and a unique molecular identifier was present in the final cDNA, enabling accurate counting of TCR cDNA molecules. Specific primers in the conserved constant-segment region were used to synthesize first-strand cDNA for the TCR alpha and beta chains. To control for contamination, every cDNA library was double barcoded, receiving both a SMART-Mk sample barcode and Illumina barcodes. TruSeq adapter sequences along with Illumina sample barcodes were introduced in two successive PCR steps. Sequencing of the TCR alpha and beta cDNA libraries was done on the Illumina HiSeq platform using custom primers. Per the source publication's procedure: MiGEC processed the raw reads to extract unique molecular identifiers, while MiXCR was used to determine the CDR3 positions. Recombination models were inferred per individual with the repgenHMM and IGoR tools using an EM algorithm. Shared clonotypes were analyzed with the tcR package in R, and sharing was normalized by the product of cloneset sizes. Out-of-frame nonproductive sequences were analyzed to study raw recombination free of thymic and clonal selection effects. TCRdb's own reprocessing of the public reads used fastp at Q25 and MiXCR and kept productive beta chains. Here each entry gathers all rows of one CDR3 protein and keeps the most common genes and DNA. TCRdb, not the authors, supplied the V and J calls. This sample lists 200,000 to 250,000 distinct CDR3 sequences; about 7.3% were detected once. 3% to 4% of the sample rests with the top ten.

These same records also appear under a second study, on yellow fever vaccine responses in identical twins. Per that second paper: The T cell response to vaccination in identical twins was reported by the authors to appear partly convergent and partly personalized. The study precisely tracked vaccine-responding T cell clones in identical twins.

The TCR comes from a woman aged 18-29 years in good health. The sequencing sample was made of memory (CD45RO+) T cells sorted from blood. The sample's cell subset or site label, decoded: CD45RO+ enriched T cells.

The sequence in DNA is TGTGCCAGCAGCCAGGGACATTTTCCCAATGAGCAGTTCTTC. The encoded protein is CASSQGHFPNEQFF. The sequence links TRBV3-1 to TRBJ2-1, with a weak D call of TRBD1 (6 bases match). The CDR3 contains 14 residues, cysteine and phenylalanine counted. Just CDR3 DNA is preserved here, 42 bases in frame from base 1. The germline V gene (reference sequence) provides CDR1 LGHDT and CDR2 YNNKEL. V sheds 3 bases and J sheds 6 bases, leaving 12 bases between their ends.